The 9 T cell receptor beta chains below come from one sample, sequenced in a study of cytomegalovirus exposure and HLA in healthy donors. PCR was performed using 60 Vbeta and 13 Jbeta primers. Repertoires were generated with immunoSEQ multiplex PCR, while TCRdb's copy carries only in-frame clones and drops some. This sample has some 250,000 clones, with around 80% found just once. Material: PBMCs. These receptors all come from a woman in her thirties or forties in good health and CMV-seropositive.

The chain joins TRBV6-4 to TRBJ2-5; unclear D gene. Trimming took off 5 bases at V and 1 base at J, with 8 bases between the two ends. Germline V CDR1 and CDR2: MRHNA, SNTAGT. The CDR3 length is 13 residues. DNA of the CDR3: TGTGCCAGCAGTAGAGGCAGCCAAGAGACCCAGTACTTC. Amino acids: CASSRGSQETQYF.

This chain joins TRBV15 and TRBJ2-5; TRBD2 might be the D (7 bases). Germline CDR1 is LNHNV and CDR2 is YYDKDF (reference sequence). This CDR3 is 14 amino acids long. V dropped 4 bases and J dropped 5 bases, with 14 bases sitting between them. DNA for the CDR3: TGTGCCACCAGCAAAGGGGGGGATCGGGAGACCCAGTACTTC. As protein: CATSKGGDRETQYF.

This rearrangement joins TRBV7-2 to TRBJ2-7; 8 bases fit TRBD1. Germline CDR1 is SGHTA and CDR2 is FQGNSA. Trimming removed 5 bases from V and 4 bases from J; junction bases left unmatched: 7. The CDR3 spans 14 residues. This CDR3 is CASSLDRGRYEQYF. Written as DNA, the CDR3 is TGTGCCAGCAGCCTTGACAGGGGTAGATACGAGCAGTACTTC.

The V call is TRBV9, the J call TRBJ2-3; 9 nucleotides agree with TRBD2. There are 15 residues in the CDR3. V gave up 0 bases and J gave up 1 base; unmatched junction bases: 0. The germline gives CDR1 SGDLS, CDR2 YYNGEE. The CDR3 here is CASSVGGRGTDTQYF. CDR3 bases: TGTGCCAGCAGCGTAGGCGGGAGGGGCACAGATACGCAGTATTTT.

V and J are TRBV11-2 and TRBJ2-7; TRBD2 agrees at 12 bases. Germline values: CDR1 SGHAT, CDR2 FQNNGV. After removal of 0 bases from V and 4 bases from J, the junction contained 4 bases not matched to a gene. CDR3 length: 16 residues. CDR3 protein: CASSLDLAGGRYEQYF. As DNA, the CDR3 is TGTGCCAGCAGCTTAGATCTAGCGGGGGGGCGATACGAGCAGTACTTC.

The chain joins TRBV10-3 to TRBJ1-5; 7 bases line up with TRBD1. The ends lost 3 bases at V and 7 bases at J; junction bases unmatched: 12. The CDR3 is made up of 16 amino acids. Germline CDR1 ENHRY, CDR2 SYGVKD. As DNA, the CDR3 is TGTGCCATCAGTGACCCGACAGGGAATGTTGGACAGCCCCAGCATTTT. Translating gives CAISDPTGNVGQPQHF.

This clone was observed a handful of times. The genes are TRBV6-1 and TRBJ1-3; maybe TRBD1 (5 bases). The ends were cut back, 10 bases at V and 0 bases at J, with 16 bases in the middle. The CDR3 runs to 15 residues. Germline V gene data show CDR1 as MNHNS and CDR2 as SASEGT. The CDR3: CATQDSPYSGNTIYF. The CDR3 DNA follows: TGTGCCACCCAAGACAGCCCCTACTCTGGAAACACCATATATTTT.

This chain uses TRBV7-9 with TRBJ1-1, with D unresolved. The CDR3 has 15 amino acids. Between the trimmed V and J ends, which lost 5 bases and 0 bases, there was a span of 13 bases. The germline CDR1 and CDR2 sequences are SEHNR and FQNEAQ (reference sequence). The CDR3 sequence is CASSDGSFMNTEAFF. The CDR3 nucleotides read TGTGCCAGCAGCGACGGGTCTTTCATGAACACTGAAGCTTTCTTT.

CDR3 in amino acids: CASSSGIDRDYGYTF. The CDR3 bases are TGCGCCAGCAGCTCGGGCATAGACAGGGACTATGGCTACACCTTC. This chain connects TRBV5-1 to TRBJ1-2; TRBD1 matches at 7 bases. With V trimmed by 3 bases and J by 3 bases, 8 bases remained unmatched. Germline V CDR1 and CDR2: SGHRS, YFSETQ. The CDR3 spans 15 residues. The full variable domain, with the rest looked up from reference TRBV5-1 and TRBJ1-2, is KAGVTQTPRYLIKTRGQQVTLSCSPISGHRSVSWYQQTPGQGLQFLFEYFSETQRNKGNFPGRFSGRQFSNSRSEMNVSTLELGDSALYLCASSSGIDRDYGYTFGSGTRLTVV.